This entry describes one T cell receptor beta chain. This sample was included in a study of blood T cell repertoires in COVID-19. Study background: Samples representing acute and convalescent COVID-19 were sourced from the United States, Italy and Spain. PBMCs, B-cell-depleted T cells, or T cells were the source of the cDNA or gDNA that made up the material.

The CDR3 has 13 amino acids. In germline, CDR1 is SGHRS, CDR2 YFSETQ. The junction had 5 bases not matched to a gene; V was cut back by 7 bases and J by 2 bases. Original methodology: Estimated nucleated cell counts came from reference gene primer amplification. Only in-frame clones appear in the TCRdb table, and some are missing; sequencing was by immunoSEQ multiplex PCR. V and J calls and clone size are copied from that table; D and trimming were computed from the DNA. In the table there are 80,000 or so clones, approximately 80% of which are singletons. The origin of this receptor is a man aged 80 or over with acute or convalescent COVID-19. The sequenced sample was peripheral blood. J is TRBJ2-7 and V is TRBV5-1; 8 bases are a match to TRBD1. The CDR3 protein is CASGQGSTYEQYF. The CDR3, as DNA: TGCGCCAGCGGACAGGGAAGCACCTACGAGCAGTACTTC.